Listed below are T cell receptor beta chains from one sample, sequenced in a study of T cells after yellow fever vaccination. In TCRdb, the 5' RACE reads were re-called with MiXCR into one record per CDR3 protein. The table records 140,000 to 150,000 distinct CDR3 sequences, approximately 6.6% of them present only once. Here the sequenced sample was CD4+ T cells sorted from PBMCs, taken 10 days after the yellow fever booster vaccination. The receptors derive from a young man who received the YFV17D yellow fever vaccine. Each CDR3 is given with its conserved first and last residue. A D gene is named only where the DNA matches it firmly. The size field is filled for only some rows; it gives once, few, many or a size class.

length	size	V	D	J	CDR3	DNA
13	many	TRBV5-5	.	TRBJ1-1	CASSFPGNTEAFF	TGTGCCAGCAGCTTTCCGGGAAACACTGAAGCTTTCTTT
15	many	TRBV7-9	TRBD1	TRBJ2-5	CASSPPGTAQETQYF	TGTGCCAGCAGCCCCCCCGGGACAGCACAAGAGACCCAGTACTTC
16	many	TRBV12-3/TRBV12-4	.	TRBJ2-6	CASSFLAGSGANVLTF	TGTGCCAGCAGTTTCCTGGCGGGCTCTGGGGCCAACGTCCTGACTTTC
13	many	TRBV5-1	.	TRBJ2-5	CASAVRDQETQYF	TGCGCCAGCGCAGTTCGGGACCAAGAGACCCAGTACTTC
14	.	TRBV19	.	TRBJ2-1	CASSMDSRPGEQFF	TGTGCCAGTAGTATGGACTCCCGACCCGGGGAGCAGTTCTTC
14	.	TRBV20-1	.	TRBJ1-5	CSARTGHGNQPQHF	TGCAGTGCTCGGACTGGACACGGCAATCAGCCCCAGCATTTT
12	many	TRBV30	.	TRBJ2-2	CARDLHTGELFF	TGTGCCCGGGACTTACACACCGGGGAGCTGTTTTTT
14	many	TRBV14	.	TRBJ1-6	CASSQDRVDSPLHF	TGTGCCAGCAGCCAAGATCGTGTCGATTCACCCCTCCACTTT
16	few	TRBV5-1	.	TRBJ2-1	CASSLAMSGPYNEQFF	TGCGCCAGCAGCTTGGCCATGAGCGGGCCTTACAATGAGCAGTTCTTC
16	.	TRBV6-1	.	TRBJ2-1	CASKFTGPSSYNEQFF	TGTGCCAGCAAATTCACGGGACCGAGCTCCTACAATGAGCAGTTCTTC
15	many	TRBV7-3	.	TRBJ1-4	CASSPRGGPNEKLFF	TGTGCCAGCAGCCCCCGGGGGGGTCCTAATGAAAAACTGTTTTTT
14	many	TRBV5-1	.	TRBJ2-7	CASRPDGEPYEQYF	TGCGCCAGCAGACCGGACGGGGAGCCCTACGAGCAGTACTTC
14	many	TRBV7-2	TRBD1	TRBJ2-3	CASSRDRYTDTQYF	TGTGCCAGCAGCAGGGACAGGTACACAGATACGCAGTATTTT
14	.	TRBV20-1	TRBD2	TRBJ2-3	CSAYDFAGADTQYF	TGCAGTGCTTACGACTTTGCGGGAGCAGATACGCAGTATTTT
15	many	TRBV3-1	.	TRBJ2-3	CASSYRGLSTDTQYF	TGTGCCAGCAGCTACCGGGGCCTTTCCACAGATACGCAGTATTTT